The 12 T cell receptor beta chains below were found in one sample sequenced in a study of T-cell memory formation after mild COVID-19. TCRdb passed the 5' RACE reads through MiXCR, listing each CDR3 protein once. The table lists about 200,000 distinct CDR3 sequences, over 9% of them singletons, with 3% to 4% in the top ten. Sequenced sample: PBMCs or a T cell subset sorted from them (not recorded which). The receptors derive from a young man who had mild COVID-19 (a few samples of this study predate the infection). Cell type and time point are not known.

This clonotype was observed at least ten times. The chain combines TRBV12-3 or TRBV12-4 with TRBJ2-1; D remains ambiguous. The CDR3 runs 12 residues. The V gene lost 3 bases and the J gene lost 8 bases, with 8 bases spanning the gap. The CDR3 spells CASSFQGYEQFF. In DNA, the CDR3 is TGTGCCAGCAGTTTCCAAGGGTATGAGCAGTTCTTC.

This clonotype has just a few counts. V usage is TRBV7-6 and J usage is TRBJ1-2, with D maybe TRBD1 (6 bases). The CDR3 totals 15 residues. Germline CDR1 is SGHVS and CDR2 is FNYEAQ. V was pared by 4 bases and J by 4 bases, with 16 bases between. As DNA, the CDR3 is TGTGCCAGCAGCTCGGACAGTACAACCTTCTATGGCTACACCTTC. Amino acids: CASSSDSTTFYGYTF. The full variable domain, in which reference TRBV7-6 and TRBJ1-2 provide the parts outside the CDR3, is GAGVSQSPRYKVTKRGQDVALRCDPISGHVSLYWYRQALGQGPEFLTYFNYEAQQDKSGLPNDRFSAERPEGSISTLTIQRTEQRDSAMYRCASSSDSTTFYGYTFGSGTRLTVV.

The chain is built from TRBV28 and TRBJ2-1; perhaps TRBD2 as D (7 bases). The CDR3 has 17 amino acids. Germline CDR1 reads MDHEN; CDR2 reads SYDVKM. V was trimmed by 7 bases and J by 4 bases, leaving 23 bases between them. The CDR3 region has the DNA TGTGCCAGCACCGGGACTACACGGGACACTAGATACAATGAGCAGTTCTTC. This gives the protein CASTGTTRDTRYNEQFF.

This clonotype was seen only a few times. The rearrangement links TRBV5-4 to TRBJ1-1, with D possibly matching TRBD1 (6 bases). The ends were cut back, 9 bases at V and 4 bases at J, with 19 bases in the middle. CDR1 and CDR2 from the germline V gene are SGHNT and YYREEE (reference sequence). This CDR3 is built from 14 residues. As DNA, the CDR3 is TGTGCCACCGGCGGGCAGGGGTCGGTCACTGAAGCTTTCTTT. It encodes CATGGQGSVTEAFF.

In its sample, this clonotype was seen a few times. The gene calls are TRBV7-2 and TRBJ2-5; D call uncertain. The CDR3 loop spans 12 amino acids. Between the trimmed V and J ends, which lost 4 bases and 5 bases, there was a span of 8 bases. Germline CDR1 SGHTA, CDR2 FQGNSA. The CDR3 sequence: CASSSAPETQYF. The CDR3 nucleotides read TGTGCCAGCAGCTCCGCCCCGGAGACCCAGTACTTC.

This rearrangement joins TRBV2 to TRBJ2-3; 12 bases align to TRBD2. Germline-derived CDR1 and CDR2 are SNHLY and FYNNEI. This CDR3 is built from 14 residues. J lost 14 bases, V lost 6 bases, and 12 bases had no gene match. The CDR3 reads CASSGLTSGGPGYF. As DNA, the CDR3 is TGTGCCAGCAGCGGTCTGACTAGCGGGGGCCCGGGGTATTTT.

This clonotype was observed at least ten times. The V and J genes are TRBV11-2 and TRBJ1-1; D is unresolved. The CDR3 has 13 residues. The germline V gene has CDR1 SGHAT and CDR2 FQNNGV. V was pared by 0 bases and J by 4 bases, with 6 bases between. DNA for the CDR3: TGTGCCAGCAGCTTAGATAGGGCCACTGAAGCTTTCTTT. It yields the protein CASSLDRATEAFF.

On this clonotype: A junction boundary mismatches the germline segment, possibly from a read error. This chain connects TRBV6-4 to TRBJ2-1; maybe TRBD1 (5 bases). CDR1 is MRHNA, CDR2 SNTAGT, per germline. This CDR3 comprises 9 residues. This chain's CDR3 is CASSRVGLF. In DNA, the CDR3 is TGTGCCAGCAGCAGGGTGGGGCTCTTC.

In this sample, this clonotype turned up a few times. The chain combines TRBV2 with TRBJ2-1; possible D gene TRBD1, 5 bases. The V gene's germline CDR1 is SNHLY and CDR2 FYNNEI. V dropped 6 bases and J dropped 0 bases, with 12 bases sitting between them. This CDR3 is built from 15 residues. CDR3 residues: CASRERQSSYNEQFF. CDR3 DNA sequence: TGTGCCAGCAGAGAGAGACAGAGCTCCTACAATGAGCAGTTCTTC.

This chain links TRBV10-1 with TRBJ2-1; TRBD1 might be the D (5 bases). CDR1 WNHNN and CDR2 SYGVQD come from the germline V gene (reference sequence). With 6 bases removed from V and 8 bases from J, the gap between germline ends came to 14 bases. CDR3 size: 13 residues. This CDR3 reads CASSEQDHDEQFF. The CDR3 nucleotides read TGCGCCAGCAGCGAACAGGACCACGATGAGCAGTTCTTC.

This clonotype was counted between two and nine times. The chain is built from TRBV6-5 and TRBJ2-3, with D uncertain. CDR1 and CDR2 from the germline V gene are MNHEY and SVGAGI. This CDR3 comprises 12 residues. The germline V and J ends were trimmed by 6 bases and 3 bases, with 7 bases remaining between them. CDR3 bases: TGTGCCAGCAGAACCCCGACAGATACGCAGTATTTT. Its translation is CASRTPTDTQYF.

This chain connects TRBV19 to TRBJ2-5; D unresolved. V shed 1 base and J shed 2 bases, with 14 bases lying between them. Looked up from germline, CDR1 is LNHDA and CDR2 is SQIVND (reference sequence). This CDR3 is 16 amino acids long. In nucleotides, the CDR3 is TGTGCCAGTAGTATAGGCCTCGTTCCGGTTCAAGAGACCCAGTACTTC. Protein: CASSIGLVPVQETQYF.